The 21 T cell receptor beta chains given below trace back to one sample, sequenced in a study of technical replicates of blood from a handful of donors. Assay: immunoSEQ multiplex PCR; the TCRdb copy retains only in-frame clones and omits some. The sample has tens of thousands of clones, 75% to 90% seen once. Material: PBMCs. All receptors derive from a human donor in good health. Some clones in this sample may be carry-over from other donors' samples.

This clone was seen only a few times. The rearrangement links TRBV25-1 to TRBJ2-5, with D perhaps TRBD1 (7 bases). This CDR3 has 15 amino acids. Trimming stripped 0 bases from V and 5 bases from J, with 13 bases between. The germline gives CDR1 MGHDK, CDR2 SYGVNS. The CDR3 coding sequence is TGTGCCAGCAGTGAATACGGCAGGGGGAGGGAGACCCAGTACTTC. Its translation: CASSEYGRGRETQYF.

The chain recombines TRBV7-3 with TRBJ1-1; possible D gene TRBD1, 5 bases. Per germline, CDR1 SGHTA and CDR2 FQGTGA. The CDR3 spans 14 residues. Trimming shortened V by 8 bases and J by 1 base, and 14 bases separated the two germline ends. The CDR3, as DNA: TGTGCCAGCCGCCCAGGGAGGGAGAACACTGAAGCTTTCTTT. Its protein product is CASRPGRENTEAFF.

The J gene is TRBJ1-1, the V gene TRBV5-1; D not resolved. V was cut by 0 bases and J by 5 bases, with 17 bases left in between. The CDR3 is 16 residues long. CDR1 SGHRS and CDR2 YFSETQ come from the germline V gene. The chain's CDR3 is CASSLGPAGSWTEAFF. The CDR3 nucleotides are TGCGCCAGCAGCTTGGGGCCGGCGGGGTCGTGGACTGAAGCTTTCTTT.

The genes are TRBV7-6 and TRBJ2-2; 8 bases align to TRBD2. The junction had 3 bases not matched to a gene; V was cut back by 2 bases and J by 7 bases. The CDR3 totals 14 residues. CDR1 is SGHVS, CDR2 FNYEAQ, per germline. The CDR3 here is CASSLRREDGELFF. The CDR3 DNA follows: TGTGCCAGCAGCTTACGGCGGGAGGACGGGGAGCTGTTTTTT.

This sequence joins TRBV6-4 and TRBJ2-1; D is possibly TRBD2 (6 bases). The CDR3 is 14 residues long. Trimming shortened V by 0 bases and J by 9 bases, and 12 bases separated the two germline ends. Germline-derived CDR1 and CDR2 are MRHNA and SNTAGT. DNA of the CDR3: TGTGCCAGCAGTGACTCGACCAAAGCGGGTGAGCAGTTCTTC. Its translation is CASSDSTKAGEQFF.

V gene TRBV11-2 combines with J gene TRBJ2-1; TRBD2 aligns across 11 bases. The CDR3 is 12 amino acids. Germline CDR1 SGHAT, CDR2 FQNNGV. The V segment lost 9 bases and the J segment 9 bases; nucleotides outside the gene matches: 4. In DNA form, the CDR3 reads TGTGCCAGTAGCGGGAGGGCCATTGAGCAGTTCTTC. Translating gives CASSGRAIEQFF.

The chain uses TRBV9 and TRBJ2-5; D gene unclear. The V end lost 1 base, the J end lost 0 bases, and 4 bases lay between the germline ends. Germline assignment: CDR1 SGDLS and CDR2 YYNGEE. The CDR3 runs to 13 residues. The chain's CDR3 is CASSVQYQETQYF. The CDR3 nucleotides are TGTGCCAGCAGCGTACAATACCAAGAGACCCAGTACTTC. Full variable domain (rest looked up from reference TRBV9 and TRBJ2-5): DSGVTQTPKHLITATGQRVTLRCSPRSGDLSVYWYQQSLDQGLQFLIQYYNGEERAKGNILERFSAQQFPDLHSELNLSSLELGDSALYFCASSVQYQETQYFGPGTRLLVL.

The chain has TRBV30 and TRBJ2-5; 12 bases are shared with TRBD1. The CDR3 totals 15 residues. Trimming at V came to 3 bases and at J to 2 bases, leaving 4 bases not matched to a gene. Germline V CDR1 and CDR2: GTSNPN, SVGIG (reference sequence). CDR3 nucleotides: TGTGCCTGGAGCCGGGACAGGGGGCGTCAAGAGACCCAGTACTTC. As protein: CAWSRDRGRQETQYF.

The rearrangement uses TRBV27 and TRBJ2-7; TRBD1 aligns across 9 bases. V trimming: 3 bases; J trimming: 3 bases; junction bases outside the gene matches: 6. CDR3 length equals 15 residues. CDR1 is MNHEY and CDR2 is SMNVEV in the germline V gene (reference sequence). DNA of the CDR3: TGTGCCAGCAGTTTCACTAGGGACAGGGTCTACGAGCAGTACTTC. Translating gives CASSFTRDRVYEQYF.

V usage is TRBV29-1 and J usage is TRBJ1-2; D ambiguous. V was cut by 6 bases and J by 6 bases, with 8 bases left in between. Germline V gene lookup returns CDR1 SQVTM and CDR2 ANQGSEA. The CDR3 loop spans 10 amino acids. The CDR3 loop reads CSVGRHGYTF. The CDR3 DNA reads TGCAGCGTCGGGAGGCATGGCTACACCTTC.

V usage is TRBV28 and J usage is TRBJ2-3; a possible D gene is TRBD2 (5 bases). V lost 4 bases, J lost 6 bases, and 14 bases lay in between. Germline-derived CDR1 and CDR2 are MDHEN and SYDVKM. This CDR3 contains 14 residues. The CDR3 loop is CASSSLGFTDTQYF. DNA for the CDR3: TGTGCCAGCAGTTCACTAGGGTTTACGGATACGCAGTATTTT.

The CDR3 reads CASSQDLAGRSYEQYF. The CDR3 DNA reads as TGCGCCAGCAGCCAAGACTTGGCGGGGCGATCCTACGAGCAGTACTTC. The gene calls are TRBV4-3 and TRBJ2-7; perhaps TRBD2 as D (6 bases). The V end lost 0 bases, the J end lost 1 base, and 13 bases lay between the germline ends. There are 16 residues in the CDR3. Germline values: CDR1 LGHNA, CDR2 YSLEER.

The CDR3 bases are TGTGCCAGCAGCTTTTCCGGCACTGAAGCTTTCTTT. Translation gives CASSFSGTEAFF. This chain connects TRBV5-4 to TRBJ1-1, with no clear D. Germline CDR1 SGHNT, CDR2 YYREEE (reference sequence). Trimming removed 2 bases at V and 4 bases at J, with 6 bases between. The CDR3 runs to 12 residues.

Only one count was recorded for this clone. This chain joins TRBV25-1 and TRBJ2-3, with 7 bases matching TRBD2. The length of the CDR3 is 15 residues. V lost 2 bases, J lost 4 bases, and 6 bases stayed unmatched. The germline gives CDR1 MGHDK, CDR2 SYGVNS. This CDR3 is CASSELGGSADTQYF. CDR3 nucleotide sequence: TGTGCCAGCAGTGAACTGGGCGGGAGTGCAGATACGCAGTATTTT.

Written as DNA, the CDR3 is TGTGCCAGCAGTTTAAAATCAGACTCTGGGGCCAACGTCCTGACTTTC. It translates to CASSLKSDSGANVLTF. The genes are TRBV27 and TRBJ2-6; no firm D call. The V and J ends lost 2 bases and 0 bases respectively, with 8 bases between them. The CDR3 runs to 16 residues. Germline CDR1 reads MNHEY; CDR2 reads SMNVEV (reference sequence).

V gene TRBV5-1 combines with J gene TRBJ2-7, with 7 bases fitting TRBD1. Germline-derived CDR1 and CDR2 are SGHRS and YFSETQ. Unmatched junction bases numbered 7, after V lost 0 bases and J lost 4 bases. The CDR3 consists of 15 residues. The CDR3 DNA reads TGCGCCAGCAGCTTGGCGGCAGGGGGATCGTACGAGCAGTACTTC. Protein sequence: CASSLAAGGSYEQYF.

This chain joins TRBV10-2 and TRBJ2-2, with TRBD2 matching 14 bases. Germline lookup yields CDR1 WSHSY and CDR2 SAAADI. Germline trimming cut 9 bases from V and 5 bases from J; bases unmatched to any gene: 8. CDR3 length: 16 amino acids. In nucleotides, the CDR3 is TGCGCCAGTAAACCGGGACTAGCGGGAGATACCGGGGAGCTGTTTTTT. The encoded protein is CASKPGLAGDTGELFF.

This chain links TRBV27 with TRBJ2-2; 10 bases align to TRBD2. V dropped 4 bases and J dropped 6; count of bases not matched to a gene: 2. Germline V CDR1 and CDR2: MNHEY, SMNVEV (reference sequence). CDR3 length: 14 residues. The CDR3 DNA follows: TGTGCCAGCAGTTCAGGACTAGCGGCCGGGGAGCTGTTTTTT. It yields the protein CASSSGLAAGELFF.

Here the CDR3 reads CASRASGSADTQYF. CDR3 nucleotide sequence: TGTGCCAGCAGGGCTAGCGGGAGTGCAGATACGCAGTATTTT. This sequence joins TRBV2 and TRBJ2-3, with TRBD2 matching 10 bases. The length of the CDR3 is 14 residues. V gave up 6 bases and J gave up 4 bases; unmatched junction bases: 4. Germline V gives CDR1 SNHLY, CDR2 FYNNEI. The entire variable domain, with the rest obtained from reference TRBV2 and TRBJ2-3, is as follows: EPEVTQTPSHQVTQMGQEVILRCVPISNHLYFYWYRQILGQKVEFLVSFYNNEISEKSEIFDDQFSVERPDGSNFTLKIRSTKLEDSAMYFCASRASGSADTQYFGPGTRLTVL.

The rearrangement links TRBV12-5 to TRBJ2-5, with D possibly matching TRBD2 (6 bases). The CDR3 consists of 12 residues. Per the germline V gene, CDR1 is LGHNT and CDR2 is FRNRAP. The V end was cut by 6 bases, the J end by 7 bases, with 12 bases between. In DNA form, the CDR3 reads TGTGCTAGTGGACGGGAGTTCGGGACCCAGTACTTC. Translation: CASGREFGTQYF.

This sequence joins TRBV4-3 and TRBJ2-1, with D possibly being TRBD2 (6 bases). This CDR3 has 14 residues. Germline-derived CDR1 and CDR2 are LGHNA and YSLEER. V lost 1 base to trimming and J lost 7 bases, with 11 bases between them. CDR3 amino acids: CASSQGGIPNEQFF. The DNA of the CDR3 is TGCGCCAGCAGCCAAGGCGGGATACCAAATGAGCAGTTCTTC.